This record covers a single T cell receptor (beta chain). Antigen unknown. This entry is derived from a study of cytomegalovirus exposure and HLA in healthy donors. Both 60 Vbeta primers and 13 Jbeta primers went into the PCR. TCRdb's table, derived via immunoSEQ multiplex PCR, lists solely in-frame clones and lacks some. The sample lists 150,000 to 200,000 clones; about 85% were seen once. Whole-study findings and limits: Later on, an analysis found that several of the most significant clusters appeared to be linked to common viral pathogens, which included parvovirus B19.

Germline CDR1 and CDR2: SGDLS and YYNGEE. V was clipped by 3 bases and J by 0 bases; unmatched bases: 2. The CDR3 length is 15 residues. The genes are TRBV9 and TRBJ2-2, with 7 bases lining up with TRBD2. Sequenced sample: PBMCs. This clonotype was obtained from a woman aged 50 to 65 in good health and CMV-seronegative. Here the CDR3 reads CASSARGANTGELFF. The CDR3, as DNA: TGTGCCAGCAGCGCCCGGGGGGCGAACACCGGGGAGCTGTTTTTT.